This passage covers 9 T cell receptor beta chains from one sample sequenced in a study of cytomegalovirus exposure and HLA in healthy donors. The table came from immunoSEQ multiplex PCR; TCRdb's copy has only in-frame clones and leaves some out. The sample has some 250,000 clones; almost 90% are singletons. The specimen was PBMCs. The receptors derive from a woman under 30 in good health and CMV-seronegative.

The chain carries TRBV11-2 and TRBJ1-1; D remains ambiguous. The germline V gene has CDR1 SGHAT and CDR2 FQNNGV. Deletions cut 0 bases from V and 10 bases from J, with 12 bases between. The CDR3 length is 13 residues. The CDR3 sequence is CASSLDSQVSAFF. For the CDR3, the DNA is TGTGCCAGCAGCTTAGATAGTCAGGTATCAGCTTTCTTT.

The V gene is TRBV19, the J gene TRBJ2-5; 9 nucleotides line up with TRBD2. The CDR3 totals 16 residues. Trimming at V came to 3 bases and at J to 0 bases, leaving 5 bases not matched to a gene. Germline values: CDR1 LNHDA, CDR2 SQIVND (reference sequence). CDR3 coding DNA: TGTGCCAGTAGTATCGGGCAGCGGGGGGACCAAGAGACCCAGTACTTC. It encodes CASSIGQRGDQETQYF.

The rearrangement links TRBV14 to TRBJ1-4, with 7 positions matching TRBD1. CDR3 length: 13 amino acids. V gave up 4 bases and J gave up 5 bases; unmatched junction bases: 1. The germline CDR1 and CDR2 sequences are SGHDN and FVKESK. The CDR3 region is CASSRDRNEKLFF. The CDR3 DNA sequence: TGTGCCAGCAGCCGGGACAGAAATGAAAAACTGTTTTTT.

Comments on this clone: Other nucleotide sequences from this sample produce the same CDR3. The rearrangement links TRBV5-1 to TRBJ1-1, with D tentatively TRBD1 (6 bases). Germline CDR1 is SGHRS and CDR2 is YFSETQ. The CDR3 contains 14 residues. Trimming removed 0 bases at V and 2 bases at J, with 8 bases between. Here the CDR3 DNA reads TGCGCCAGCAGCTTGGGGGGGCCAAACACTGAAGCTTTCTTT. Amino acid sequence: CASSLGGPNTEAFF.

The chain joins TRBV6-1 to TRBJ2-7, with TRBD1 matching 10 bases. CDR1 and CDR2 from the germline V gene are MNHNS and SASEGT. V lost 6 bases and J lost 5; bases outside the gene matches: 7. The CDR3 runs 14 residues. CDR3 in DNA: TGTGCCAGCAGGGTTCGACAGGGGGCTGACGAGCAGTACGTC. Amino acid sequence: CASRVRQGADEQYV.

This chain joins TRBV19 and TRBJ1-1; tentative D call: TRBD1 (5 bases). The CDR3 sequence is 12 residues long. Trimming left V 4 bases short and J 5 bases short, with 8 bases between. Per the germline V gene, CDR1 is LNHDA and CDR2 is SQIVND (reference sequence). Written as DNA, the CDR3 is TGTGCCAGTAGTACAGGGTATACTGAAGCTTTCTTT. It yields the protein CASSTGYTEAFF.

CDR3 sequence: CASSLTQRGALYNEQFF. In nucleotides, the CDR3 is TGTGCCAGCAGCCTTACCCAGCGGGGGGCACTCTACAATGAGCAGTTCTTC. The rearrangement uses TRBV7-6 and TRBJ2-1, with TRBD2 identical over 9 bases. CDR1 is SGHVS and CDR2 is FNYEAQ in the germline V gene. The CDR3 spans 17 residues. The V and J ends lost 5 bases and 3 bases, in that order; junction bases with no gene match: 11.

The rearrangement links TRBV10-2 to TRBJ2-2, with TRBD1 matching over 7 bases. The germline V gene encodes CDR1 WSHSY and CDR2 SAAADI. The CDR3 has 15 amino acids. V was pared by 8 bases and J by 4 bases, with 10 bases of the junction left unmatched. In DNA form, the CDR3 reads TGCGCCAGCCTACCTACAGGGGCCATCACCGGGGAGCTGTTTTTT. Translating gives CASLPTGAITGELFF.

The V call is TRBV27, the J call TRBJ2-1, with 9 positions matching TRBD2. Looked up from germline, CDR1 is MNHEY and CDR2 is SMNVEV (reference sequence). J was trimmed by 8 bases and V by 3 bases; bases with no gene match: 14. The CDR3 length is 17 residues. The CDR3 nucleotides read TGTGCCAGCAGTTTTGGGGCTGGCGGGGGGGCCTTTCATGAGCAGTTCTTC. Translation: CASSFGAGGGAFHEQFF.